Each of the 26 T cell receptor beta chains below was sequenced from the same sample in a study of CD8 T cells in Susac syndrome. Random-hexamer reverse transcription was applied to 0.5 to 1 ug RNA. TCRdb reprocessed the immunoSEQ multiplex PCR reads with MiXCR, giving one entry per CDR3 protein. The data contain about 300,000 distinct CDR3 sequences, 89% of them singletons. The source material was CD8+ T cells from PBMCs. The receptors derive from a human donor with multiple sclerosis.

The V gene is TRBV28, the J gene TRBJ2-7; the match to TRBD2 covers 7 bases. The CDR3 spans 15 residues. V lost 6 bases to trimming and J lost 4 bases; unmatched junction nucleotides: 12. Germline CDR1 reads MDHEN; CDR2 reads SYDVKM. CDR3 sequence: CASRPMGGSGYEQYF. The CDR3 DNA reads TGTGCCAGCAGGCCTATGGGCGGGAGCGGGTACGAGCAGTACTTC.

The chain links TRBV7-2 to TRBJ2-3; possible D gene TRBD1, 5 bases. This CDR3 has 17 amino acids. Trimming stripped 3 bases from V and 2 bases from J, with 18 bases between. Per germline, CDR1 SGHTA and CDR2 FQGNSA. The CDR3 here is CASSFSRSGPITDTQYF. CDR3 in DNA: TGTGCCAGCAGCTTCTCTCGCTCAGGGCCGATCACAGATACGCAGTATTTT. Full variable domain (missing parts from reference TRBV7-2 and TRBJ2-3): GAGVSQSPSNKVTEKGKDVELRCDPISGHTALYWYRQSLGQGLEFLIYFQGNSAPDKSGLPSDRFSAERTGGSVSTLTIQRTQQEDSAVYLCASSFSRSGPITDTQYFGPGTRLTVL.

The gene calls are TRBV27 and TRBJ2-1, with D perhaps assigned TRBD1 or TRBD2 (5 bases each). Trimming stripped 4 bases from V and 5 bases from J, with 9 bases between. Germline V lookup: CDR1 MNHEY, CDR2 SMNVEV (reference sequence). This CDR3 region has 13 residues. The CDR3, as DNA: TGTGCCAGCAGTTACGGGACGGACAATGAGCAGTTCTTC. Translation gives CASSYGTDNEQFF.

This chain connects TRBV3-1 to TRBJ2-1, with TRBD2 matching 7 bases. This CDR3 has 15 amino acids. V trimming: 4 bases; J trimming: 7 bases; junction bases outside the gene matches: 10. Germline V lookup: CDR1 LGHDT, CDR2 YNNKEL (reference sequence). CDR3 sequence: CASSPSSAGDNEQFF. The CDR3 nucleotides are TGTGCCAGCAGCCCATCCTCGGCGGGGGATAATGAGCAGTTCTTC.

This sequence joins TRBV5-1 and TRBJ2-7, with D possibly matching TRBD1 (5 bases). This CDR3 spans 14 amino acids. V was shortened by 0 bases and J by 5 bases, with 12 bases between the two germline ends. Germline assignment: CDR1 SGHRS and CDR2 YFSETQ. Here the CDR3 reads CASSLAYPRDEQYF. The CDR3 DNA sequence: TGCGCCAGCAGCTTGGCCTACCCCAGGGACGAGCAGTACTTC.

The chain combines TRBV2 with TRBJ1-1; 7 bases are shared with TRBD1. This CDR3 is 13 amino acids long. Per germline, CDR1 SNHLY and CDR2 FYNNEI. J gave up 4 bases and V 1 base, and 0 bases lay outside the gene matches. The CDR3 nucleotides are TGTGCCAGCAGTGAAGACAGGGGCACTGAAGCTTTCTTT. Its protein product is CASSEDRGTEAFF.

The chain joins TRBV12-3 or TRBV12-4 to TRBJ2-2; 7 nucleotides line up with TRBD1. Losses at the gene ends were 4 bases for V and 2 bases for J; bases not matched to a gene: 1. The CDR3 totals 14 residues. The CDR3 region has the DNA TGTGCCAGCAGTTGGGACAGCAACACCGGGGAGCTGTTTTTT. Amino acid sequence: CASSWDSNTGELFF.

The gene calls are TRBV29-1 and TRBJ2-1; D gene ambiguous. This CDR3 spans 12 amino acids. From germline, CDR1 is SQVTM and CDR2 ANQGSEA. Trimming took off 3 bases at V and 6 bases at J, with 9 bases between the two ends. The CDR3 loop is CSVDGDSNEQFF. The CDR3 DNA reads TGCAGCGTTGATGGTGACTCCAATGAGCAGTTCTTC.

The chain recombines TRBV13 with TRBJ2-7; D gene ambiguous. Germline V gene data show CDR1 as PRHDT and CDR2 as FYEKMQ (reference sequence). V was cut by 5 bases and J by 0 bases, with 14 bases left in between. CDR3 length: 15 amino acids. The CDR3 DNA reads TGTGCCAGCAGCGCAAGGACCGCTTTCTCCTACGAGCAGTACTTC. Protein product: CASSARTAFSYEQYF.

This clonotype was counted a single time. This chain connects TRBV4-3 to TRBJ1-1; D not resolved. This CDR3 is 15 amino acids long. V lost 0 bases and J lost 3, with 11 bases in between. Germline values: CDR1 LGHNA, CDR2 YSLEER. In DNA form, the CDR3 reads TGCGCCAGCAGCCAAGATCGGAGTTCGCACACTGAAGCTTTCTTT. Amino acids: CASSQDRSSHTEAFF.

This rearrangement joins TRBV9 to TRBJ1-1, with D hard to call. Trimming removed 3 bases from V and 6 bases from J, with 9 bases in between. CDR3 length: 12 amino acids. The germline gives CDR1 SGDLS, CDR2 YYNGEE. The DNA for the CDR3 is TGTGCCAGCAGCGGATTGGAGGCTGAAGCTTTCTTT. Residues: CASSGLEAEAFF.

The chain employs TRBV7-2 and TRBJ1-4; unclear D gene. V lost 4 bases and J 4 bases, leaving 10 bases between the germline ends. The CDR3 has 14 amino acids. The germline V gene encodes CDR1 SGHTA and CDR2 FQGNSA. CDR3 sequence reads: CASSSGSINEKLFF. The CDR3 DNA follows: TGTGCCAGCAGCTCCGGGTCCATTAATGAAAAACTGTTTTTT. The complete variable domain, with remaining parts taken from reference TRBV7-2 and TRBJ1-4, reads GAGVSQSPSNKVTEKGKDVELRCDPISGHTALYWYRQSLGQGLEFLIYFQGNSAPDKSGLPSDRFSAERTGGSVSTLTIQRTQQEDSAVYLCASSSGSINEKLFFGSGTQLSVL.

CDR3 bases: TGCGCCAGCAGCCAAGATTGGCGCCTTCCCCGGAGCTCCTACAATGAGCAGTTCTTC. Translating gives CASSQDWRLPRSSYNEQFF. The rearrangement uses TRBV4-3 and TRBJ2-1; D is unresolved. CDR3 length: 19 amino acids. CDR1 LGHNA and CDR2 YSLEER come from the germline V gene. V was trimmed by 0 bases and J by 0 bases, leaving 18 bases between them.

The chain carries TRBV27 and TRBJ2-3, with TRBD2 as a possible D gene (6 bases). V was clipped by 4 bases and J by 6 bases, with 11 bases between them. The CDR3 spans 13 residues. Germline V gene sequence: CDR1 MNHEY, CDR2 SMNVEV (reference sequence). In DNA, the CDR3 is TGTGCCAGCAGTTATCCCGGGAGCGATACGCAGTATTTT. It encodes CASSYPGSDTQYF.

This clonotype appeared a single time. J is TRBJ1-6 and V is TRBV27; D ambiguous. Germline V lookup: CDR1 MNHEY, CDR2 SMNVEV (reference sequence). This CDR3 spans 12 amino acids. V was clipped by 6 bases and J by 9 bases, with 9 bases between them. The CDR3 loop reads CASSHRASPLHF. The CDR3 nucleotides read TGTGCCAGCAGCCACCGGGCTTCACCCCTCCACTTT.

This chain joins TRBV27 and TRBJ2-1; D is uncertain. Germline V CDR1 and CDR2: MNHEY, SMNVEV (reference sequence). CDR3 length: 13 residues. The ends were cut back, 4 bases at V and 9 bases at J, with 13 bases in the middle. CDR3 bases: TGTGCCAGCAGTTCACCAATTGGGTTTGAGCAGTTCTTC. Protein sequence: CASSSPIGFEQFF.

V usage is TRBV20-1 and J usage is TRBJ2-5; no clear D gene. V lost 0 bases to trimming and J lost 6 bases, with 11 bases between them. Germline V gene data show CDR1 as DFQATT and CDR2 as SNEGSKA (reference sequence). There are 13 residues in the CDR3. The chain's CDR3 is CSARDWDWQTQYF. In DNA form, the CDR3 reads TGCAGTGCTAGAGATTGGGATTGGCAGACCCAGTACTTC.

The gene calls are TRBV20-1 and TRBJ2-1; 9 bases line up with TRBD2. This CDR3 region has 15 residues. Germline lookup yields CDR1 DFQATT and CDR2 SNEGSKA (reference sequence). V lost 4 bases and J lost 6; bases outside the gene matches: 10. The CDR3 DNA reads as TGCAGTGCTACCTCGACTAGCGGACCCCTCAATGAGCAGTTCTTC. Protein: CSATSTSGPLNEQFF.

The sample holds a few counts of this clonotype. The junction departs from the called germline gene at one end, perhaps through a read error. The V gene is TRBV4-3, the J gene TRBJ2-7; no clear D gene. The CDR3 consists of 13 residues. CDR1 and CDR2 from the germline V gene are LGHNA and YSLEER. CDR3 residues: CASSQDRPYEQYF. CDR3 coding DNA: TGTGCCAGCAGCCAAGATCGTCCCTACGAGCAGTACTTC.

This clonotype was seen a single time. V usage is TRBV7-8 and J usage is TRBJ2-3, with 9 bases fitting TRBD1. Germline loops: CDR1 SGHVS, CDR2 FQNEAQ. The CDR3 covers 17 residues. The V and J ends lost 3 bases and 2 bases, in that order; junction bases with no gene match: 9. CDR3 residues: CASSFPGQGGYTDTQYF. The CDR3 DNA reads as TGTGCCAGCAGCTTCCCGGGACAGGGTGGCTACACAGATACGCAGTATTTT.

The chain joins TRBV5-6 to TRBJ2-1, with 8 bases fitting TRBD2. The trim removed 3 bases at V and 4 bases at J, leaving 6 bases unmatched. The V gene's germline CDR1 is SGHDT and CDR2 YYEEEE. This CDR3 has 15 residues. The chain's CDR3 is CASSSLAGQYNEQFF. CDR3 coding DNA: TGTGCCAGCAGCTCCTTAGCGGGACAATACAATGAGCAGTTCTTC.

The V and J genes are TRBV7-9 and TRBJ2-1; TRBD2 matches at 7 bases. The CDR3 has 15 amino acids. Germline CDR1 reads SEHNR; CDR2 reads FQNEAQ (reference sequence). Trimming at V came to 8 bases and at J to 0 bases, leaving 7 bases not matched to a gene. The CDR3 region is CASSGGGASYNEQFF. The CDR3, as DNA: TGTGCCAGCTCTGGGGGAGGGGCCTCCTACAATGAGCAGTTCTTC.

CDR3 sequence reads: CASSTTGGEQFF. DNA of the CDR3: TGTGCCAGCAGCACCACAGGGGGCGAGCAGTTCTTC. V is TRBV7-8 and J is TRBJ2-1, with TRBD1 matching 9 bases. This CDR3 contains 12 residues. Germline lookup yields CDR1 SGHVS and CDR2 FQNEAQ. With V trimmed by 5 bases and J by 10 bases, 3 bases remained unmatched.

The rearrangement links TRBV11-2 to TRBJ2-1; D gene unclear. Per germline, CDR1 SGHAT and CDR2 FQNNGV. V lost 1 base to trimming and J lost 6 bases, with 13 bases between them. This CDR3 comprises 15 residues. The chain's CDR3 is CASSLGMAGGNEQFF. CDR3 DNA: TGTGCCAGCAGCTTAGGCATGGCTGGTGGCAATGAGCAGTTCTTC.

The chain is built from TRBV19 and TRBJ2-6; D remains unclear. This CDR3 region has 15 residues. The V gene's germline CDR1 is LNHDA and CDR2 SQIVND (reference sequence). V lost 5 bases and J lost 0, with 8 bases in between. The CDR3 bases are TGTGCCAGTAGTGTAATAGACTCTGGGGCCAACGTCCTGACTTTC. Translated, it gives CASSVIDSGANVLTF.

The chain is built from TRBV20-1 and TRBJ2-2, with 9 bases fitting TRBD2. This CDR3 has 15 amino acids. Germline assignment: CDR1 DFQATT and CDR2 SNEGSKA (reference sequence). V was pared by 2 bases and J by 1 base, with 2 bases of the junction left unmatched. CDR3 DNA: TGCAGTGCTAGAATAGCGGGGGAGAACACCGGGGAGCTGTTTTTT. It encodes CSARIAGENTGELFF.